These 12 T cell receptor beta chains share one sample of origin, sequenced in a study of T cell changes during pregnancy in multiple sclerosis. Repertoires were generated with immunoSEQ multiplex PCR, while TCRdb's copy carries only in-frame clones and drops some. The data show about 44,000 clones, 89% seen once. The sample here was CD4+ T cells from peripheral blood mononuclear cells, taken after pregnancy. The receptors stem from a female donor with multiple sclerosis, enrolled in a pregnancy study.

By proportion, this clone is medium-sized. CDR3 DNA sequence: TGCGCCAGCAGCCAAGCGACAGGACCTAATGAAAAACTGTTTTTT. As protein: CASSQATGPNEKLFF. The chain has TRBV4-1 and TRBJ1-4; possibly TRBD1 for D (6 bases). CDR1 MGHRA and CDR2 YSYEKL come from the germline V gene. The CDR3 is 15 amino acids. V lost 1 base and J 3 bases, leaving 9 bases between the germline ends.

This clone has only a few counts. The V call is TRBV11-1, the J call TRBJ1-1; the D gene is possibly TRBD1 (5 bases). Germline CDR1 SGHAT, CDR2 FQDESV (reference sequence). Deletions cut 5 bases from V and 0 bases from J, with 10 bases between. The CDR3 is made up of 14 amino acids. CDR3 residues: CASSTTQVNTEAFF. The DNA of the CDR3 is TGTGCCAGCAGCACCACACAGGTGAACACTGAAGCTTTCTTT. Looking up the rest from reference TRBV11-1 and TRBJ1-1 gives the full variable domain: EAEVAQSPRYKITEKSQAVAFWCDPISGHATLYWYRQILGQGPELLVQFQDESVVDDSQLPKDRFSAERLKGVDSTLKIQPAELGDSAMYLCASSTTQVNTEAFFGQGTRLTVV.

The CDR3 bases are TGTGCCAGCAGCTTGACAGGGGCCAGCGGCACAGATACGCAGTATTTT. Translation gives CASSLTGASGTDTQYF. The chain joins TRBV5-6 to TRBJ2-3, with 7 bases identical to TRBD1. The CDR3 loop spans 16 amino acids. V dropped 1 base and J dropped 1; count of bases not matched to a gene: 6. Germline V gives CDR1 SGHDT, CDR2 YYEEEE.

V usage is TRBV5-4 and J usage is TRBJ2-2, with 10 positions matching TRBD2. Germline trimming cut 7 bases from V and 3 bases from J; bases unmatched to any gene: 3. CDR1 and CDR2 (germline): SGHNT, YYREEE (reference sequence). This CDR3 region has 14 residues. CDR3 nucleotides: TGTGCCAGCTCCCTAGCGGGAGACACCGGGGAGCTGTTTTTT. This translates into CASSLAGDTGELFF.

The J gene is TRBJ2-3, the V gene TRBV6-1; 8 bases are shared with TRBD2. Germline V lookup: CDR1 MNHNS, CDR2 SASEGT. The CDR3 loop spans 16 amino acids. Trimming cost V 4 bases and J 2 bases; bases outside gene matches: 8. In nucleotides, the CDR3 is TGTGCCAGCAGTGCCTATAGCGGGGTCCACACAGATACGCAGTATTTT. It specifies CASSAYSGVHTDTQYF.

The chain has TRBV7-2 and TRBJ2-7, with 11 bases aligning to TRBD2. With 5 bases clipped from V and 2 bases from J, the junction kept 5 bases outside the gene matches. This CDR3 has 15 amino acids. Germline V CDR1 and CDR2: SGHTA, FQGNSA. Here the CDR3 reads CASSETSGAPYEQYF. CDR3 nucleotides: TGTGCCAGCAGCGAGACTAGCGGGGCCCCCTACGAGCAGTACTTC.

To note about this clone: The DNA is left out, because the CDR3 cannot be placed on it with certainty; the CDR3 is given as TCRdb lists it. CDR3 sequence: CSVGPGAGYGCTF. The chain joins TRBV29-1 to TRBJ1-2; the table assigns TRBD1, which was not confirmed against the DNA. The CDR3 length equals 13 residues, ends included. Germline-derived CDR1 and CDR2 are SQVTM and ANQGSEA.

The chain carries TRBV28 and TRBJ2-5; 11 bases align to TRBD1. CDR3 length: 16 residues. The V and J ends lost 2 bases and 8 bases, in that order; junction bases with no gene match: 10. Germline lookup yields CDR1 MDHEN and CDR2 SYDVKM. The CDR3 DNA is TGTGCCAGCAGTTTAAGTGGGGACAGGGGGAAGGAAACCCAGTACTTC. This gives the protein CASSLSGDRGKETQYF.

This clone is a singleton in its sample. V usage is TRBV28 and J usage is TRBJ2-4, with D possibly being TRBD2 (7 bases). Germline CDR1 MDHEN, CDR2 SYDVKM. The CDR3 covers 16 residues. V lost 3 bases to trimming and J lost 5 bases, with 17 bases between them. The CDR3 DNA is TGTGCCAGCAGTTTTCCGGGGGGCAGGGGTGAAAACATTCAGTACTTC. Amino acids: CASSFPGGRGENIQYF.

The rearrangement uses TRBV28 and TRBJ2-3; D gene ambiguous. V dropped 5 bases and J dropped 6 bases, with 9 bases sitting between them. Per germline, CDR1 MDHEN and CDR2 SYDVKM. This CDR3 contains 12 residues. Here the CDR3 DNA reads TGTGCCAGCAGTGACTCGTTGGATACGCAGTATTTT. This sequence encodes CASSDSLDTQYF.

The chain uses TRBV5-1 and TRBJ2-3; D might be TRBD2 (6 bases). Germline V gene lookup returns CDR1 SGHRS and CDR2 YFSETQ. This CDR3 has 16 amino acids. The V gene lost 0 bases and the J gene lost 4 bases, with 15 bases spanning the gap. CDR3 sequence: CASSLGLLTSPDTQYF. CDR3 in DNA: TGCGCCAGCAGCTTGGGACTCCTCACTAGCCCAGATACGCAGTATTTT.

This rearrangement joins TRBV7-6 to TRBJ1-4, with D unclear. The length of the CDR3 is 11 residues. V was cut by 8 bases and J by 10 bases, with 11 bases left in between. From germline, CDR1 is SGHVS and CDR2 FNYEAQ. The chain's CDR3 is CASADEAKLFF. In nucleotides, the CDR3 is TGTGCCAGCGCGGATGAGGCAAAACTGTTTTTT. Filled out from reference TRBV7-6 and TRBJ1-4, the complete variable domain reads GAGVSQSPRYKVTKRGQDVALRCDPISGHVSLYWYRQALGQGPEFLTYFNYEAQQDKSGLPNDRFSAERPEGSISTLTIQRTEQRDSAMYRCASADEAKLFFGSGTQLSVL.